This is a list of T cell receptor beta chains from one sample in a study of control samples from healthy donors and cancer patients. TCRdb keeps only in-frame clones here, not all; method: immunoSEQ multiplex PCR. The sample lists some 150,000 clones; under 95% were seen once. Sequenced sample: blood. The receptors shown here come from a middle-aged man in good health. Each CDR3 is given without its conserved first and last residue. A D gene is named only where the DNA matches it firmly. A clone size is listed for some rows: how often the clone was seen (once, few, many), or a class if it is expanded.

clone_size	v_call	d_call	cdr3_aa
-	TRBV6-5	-	ASSPPLDRNTEAF
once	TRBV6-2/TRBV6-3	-	ASSYSSTDTQY
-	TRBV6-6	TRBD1	ASSRGQAYEQY
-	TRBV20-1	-	SATDNYGYT
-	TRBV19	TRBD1	ASSITPRTGPLAQH
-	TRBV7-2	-	ASSLETVSYEQY
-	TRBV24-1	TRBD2	ATSDIRGGHEQF
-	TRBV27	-	ASSLSSPGANGYT
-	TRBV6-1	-	ASSEGVGGREYEQY
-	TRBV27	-	ASSLNSFYGYT
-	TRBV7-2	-	ASSARGANVLT
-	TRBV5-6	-	ASSPDLYNEQF
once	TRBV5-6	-	ASTNTGYNEKLF
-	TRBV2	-	ASSESQLVWETQY
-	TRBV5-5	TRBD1	ASSWLPGQGSYGYT
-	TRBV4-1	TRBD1	ASSQPTGKRDLGDYGYT
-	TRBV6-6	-	ASSLDLEAF
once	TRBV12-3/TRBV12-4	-	ASNRGGEAF
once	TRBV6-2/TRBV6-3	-	ASSYSFQGLRDEQY
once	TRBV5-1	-	ASSGGQLNTEAF
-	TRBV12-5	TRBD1	ASGAGQGKNIQY
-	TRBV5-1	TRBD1	ASSYHRGAGGYT
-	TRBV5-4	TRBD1	ASSKTGVNTIY
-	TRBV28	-	ASSWGPPDGYT
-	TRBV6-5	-	ASSYSFGAYTEAF
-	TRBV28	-	ASSSTEAF
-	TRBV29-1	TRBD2	SVVGLAGDFDNEQF
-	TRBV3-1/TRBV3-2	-	ASSQVKWIGVHEQY
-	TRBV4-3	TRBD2	ASSQVWGLAGGPRETQY
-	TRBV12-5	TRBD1	ASGLVLGTDYYEQY
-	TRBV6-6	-	ASSYSFQENTEAF
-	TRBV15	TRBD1	ATSRGGQGLYNEQF
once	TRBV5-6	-	ASSLMRGSGYTEAF
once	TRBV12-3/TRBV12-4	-	ASSLLNTDTQY
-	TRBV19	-	ASSQDSYEQY
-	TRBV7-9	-	ASSLAGDQPQH